These T cell receptor beta chains were read from a single sample in a study of tumor-infiltrating lymphocytes in localized non-small cell lung cancer. Using immunoSEQ multiplex PCR, the repertoire was profiled, and TCRdb retains in-frame clones only, with some absent. The sample holds over 15,000 clones; roughly four fifths are singletons and the top ten take 8.5% to 9.5%. Sequencing input: lung tumor tissue. The receptors here all came from a human donor with non-small cell lung cancer. Both conserved end residues are part of each CDR3. Each record gives: clone size, V gene, D gene, J gene, CDR3 protein, CDR3 DNA. The D gene is left open where the match is weak. Expanded clones get a size class; other rows say once, few or many, or leave the size out.

.	TRBV28	.	TRBJ1-2	CASVRDNYGYTF	TGTGCCAGCGTCCGGGATAACTATGGCTACACCTTC
.	TRBV19	.	TRBJ2-5	CASSTYRGQQETQYF	TGTGCCAGTAGTACATACCGGGGCCAGCAAGAGACCCAGTACTTC
few	TRBV30	.	TRBJ2-3	CAWGPGGRGWTDTQYF	TGTGCCTGGGGCCCTGGCGGCAGGGGATGGACAGATACGCAGTATTTT
.	TRBV18	.	TRBJ1-5	CASSKKIPPQPQHF	TGTGCCAGCTCAAAGAAGATACCGCCCCAGCCCCAGCATTTT
.	TRBV2	TRBD1	TRBJ2-7	CASTPPTGTGDSYEQYF	TGTGCCAGCACCCCACCAACCGGGACAGGGGACTCCTACGAGCAGTACTTC
.	TRBV6-1	.	TRBJ1-3	CASGRTDFSGNTIYF	TGTGCCAGCGGGCGGACAGACTTCTCTGGAAACACCATATATTTT
.	TRBV6-5	.	TRBJ1-1	CASSYERNTEAFF	TGTGCCAGCAGTTACGAAAGGAACACTGAAGCTTTCTTT
.	TRBV19	.	TRBJ1-1	CASSLTGSTNTEAFF	TGTGCCAGTAGTCTCACAGGGTCGACGAACACTGAAGCTTTCTTT
.	TRBV7-2	.	TRBJ2-5	CASSLLPGSQETQYF	TGTGCCAGCAGCTTACTCCCAGGGAGCCAAGAGACCCAGTACTTC
.	TRBV5-6	TRBD1	TRBJ2-1	CASTRQGPYNEQFF	TGTGCCAGCACTAGACAGGGTCCCTACAATGAGCAGTTCTTC
medium-sized	TRBV28	.	TRBJ2-3	CASSFATGLTDTQYF	TGTGCCAGCAGTTTTGCGACAGGTCTCACAGATACGCAGTATTTT
few	TRBV11-2	.	TRBJ2-2	CASSKVGELFF	TGTGCCAGCAGCAAGGTGGGGGAGCTGTTTTTT
.	TRBV27	TRBD1	TRBJ2-7	CASSLFRDSDEQYF	TGTGCCAGCAGTTTATTCCGGGACAGCGACGAGCAGTACTTC
once	TRBV5-1	.	TRBJ2-6	CASSLVLGPSSGANVLTF	TGCGCCAGCAGCTTGGTCTTGGGTCCCAGCTCTGGGGCCAACGTCCTGACTTTC
.	TRBV5-8	TRBD1	TRBJ2-5	CASSFRGQGARETQYF	TGTGCCAGCAGCTTCCGTGGGCAGGGGGCGCGAGAGACCCAGTACTTC
.	TRBV5-1	.	TRBJ1-1	CASSLASMNTEAFF	TGCGCCAGCAGCTTGGCCAGCATGAACACTGAAGCTTTCTTT
.	TRBV5-6	TRBD2	TRBJ2-1	CASILTSGRANEQFF	TGTGCCAGCATTCTGACTAGCGGGAGGGCCAATGAGCAGTTCTTC
few	TRBV7-8	.	TRBJ2-2	CASSLASNTGELFF	TGTGCCAGCAGCCTCGCTTCGAACACCGGGGAGCTGTTTTTT
medium-sized	TRBV5-1	.	TRBJ2-3	CASSLGQTGVDTQYF	TGCGCCAGCAGCTTGGGACAGACTGGGGTAGATACGCAGTATTTT
.	TRBV5-1	TRBD1	TRBJ2-7	CASSHRDRAPYEQYF	TGCGCCAGCAGCCACCGGGACAGGGCCCCCTACGAGCAGTACTTC
.	TRBV5-4	.	TRBJ1-2	CASSFSRPDGYTF	TGTGCCAGCAGCTTTTCCAGGCCTGATGGCTACACCTTC
.	TRBV27	.	TRBJ1-4	CASSLGPPRKLFF	TGTGCCAGCAGTTTAGGACCCCCTCGAAAACTGTTTTTT
.	TRBV6-1	.	TRBJ1-4	CASSSVIAEKLFF	TGTGCCAGCAGTTCGGTTATTGCCGAAAAACTGTTTTTT
.	TRBV19	.	TRBJ1-5	CASSPLLGGNQPQHF	TGTGCCAGTAGTCCTCTCTTGGGGGGCAATCAGCCCCAGCATTTT
.	TRBV5-1	.	TRBJ1-4	CASSLGTSHEKLFF	TGCGCCAGCAGCCTCGGGACCTCACATGAAAAACTGTTTTTT
once	TRBV5-6	TRBD2	TRBJ2-2	CASTPRRTSGNTGELFF	TGTGCCAGCACCCCGCGGCGGACTAGCGGCAACACCGGGGAGCTGTTTTTT
.	TRBV5-4	.	TRBJ2-7	CASSLAGKVDEQYF	TGTGCCAGCAGCTTGGCTGGGAAGGTGGACGAGCAGTACTTC
.	TRBV28	TRBD1	TRBJ2-7	CASSLYDRALYREQYF	TGTGCCAGCAGTTTGTACGACAGGGCGTTATATAGGGAGCAGTACTTC
.	TRBV7-5	.	TRBJ2-2	CVRSDRLSGRAGELFF	TGTGTCAGAAGCGACCGCCTTAGCGGGAGGGCCGGGGAGCTGTTTTTT
.	TRBV6-1	TRBD1	TRBJ2-7	CASRGQLYEQYF	TGTGCCAGCAGGGGACAGCTGTACGAGCAGTACTTC
.	TRBV10-3	TRBD2	TRBJ2-3	CAISESRAGVADTQYF	TGTGCCATCAGTGAGTCCCGAGCGGGAGTCGCAGATACGCAGTATTTT